A single sample is the source of the 27 T cell receptor beta chains below, sequenced in a study of T cells in Graves' hyperthyroidism and ophthalmopathy. The TCR beta CDR3 regions underwent amplification using RNA transcripts as the source. Researchers ran a first-round RT-PCR on the TCR CDR3 using the HTBI primer set. TCRdb called the multiplex PCR reads again in MiXCR, with one record for every CDR3 protein. This sample has approximately 510,000 distinct CDR3 sequences, with 35% to 50% found just once. Sequencing input: peripheral blood or thyroid tissue (not recorded which). The origin of the receptors is an adult woman with Graves' disease, either hyperthyroidism or ophthalmopathy (not recorded which).

This chain joins TRBV12-3 or TRBV12-4 and TRBJ2-6, with D unresolved. The V end was cut by 5 bases, the J end by 4 bases, with 15 bases between. This CDR3 is built from 16 residues. CDR3 protein: CASSPAVSPGANVLTF. DNA of the CDR3: TGTGCCAGCAGTCCGGCCGTCTCACCCGGGGCCAACGTCCTGACTTTC.

This clonotype was observed a few times. The V gene is TRBV5-4, the J gene TRBJ1-2; D is possibly TRBD1 (5 bases). Trimming stripped 0 bases from V and 4 bases from J, with 25 bases between. The germline CDR1 and CDR2 sequences are SGHNT and YYREEE (reference sequence). The CDR3 is made up of 19 amino acids. In DNA, the CDR3 is TGTGCCAGCAGCTTGGGGTACCGGGGACCGAGTTTATTGTCCTATGGCTACACCTTC. This gives the protein CASSLGYRGPSLLSYGYTF.

This chain joins TRBV27 and TRBJ1-6; D uncertain. The V gene's germline CDR1 is MNHEY and CDR2 SMNVEV (reference sequence). The germline V and J ends were trimmed by 5 bases and 10 bases, with 12 bases remaining between them. The CDR3 consists of 13 residues. This chain's CDR3 is CASSLNYFSPLHF. The CDR3 DNA is TGTGCCAGCAGTCTCAACTATTTCTCACCCCTCCACTTT.

The chain is built from TRBV29-1 and TRBJ2-3; D call uncertain. V lost 3 bases and J lost 0, with 7 bases in between. Per germline, CDR1 SQVTM and CDR2 ANQGSEA. The CDR3 totals 13 residues. DNA for the CDR3: TGCAGCGTTGAGCCTAGTAGCACAGATACGCAGTATTTT. This gives the protein CSVEPSSTDTQYF.

Many counts were recorded for this clonotype. The rearrangement links TRBV5-1 to TRBJ2-7; no clear D gene. V was pared by 0 bases and J by 0 bases, with 7 bases between. The germline V gene has CDR1 SGHRS and CDR2 YFSETQ. There are 14 residues in the CDR3. In nucleotides, the CDR3 is TGCGCCAGCAGCTTGGGTCAGAACTCCTACGAGCAGTACTTC. Amino acid sequence: CASSLGQNSYEQYF. Supplemented by reference TRBV5-1 and TRBJ2-7, the full variable domain reads KAGVTQTPRYLIKTRGQQVTLSCSPISGHRSVSWYQQTPGQGLQFLFEYFSETQRNKGNFPGRFSGRQFSNSRSEMNVSTLELGDSALYLCASSLGQNSYEQYFGPGTRLTVT.

Concerning this clonotype itself: Just one base apart from a much larger clone, this may be a read error. The CDR3 coding sequence is TGTGCCAGCAGCCCGACAGGGGGATACCAAGAGATCCAGTACTTC. It codes for CASSPTGGYQEIQYF. The rearrangement links TRBV12-3 or TRBV12-4 to TRBJ2-5; 9 bases agree with TRBD1. The CDR3 extends over 15 amino acids.

This clonotype was seen more than once but under ten times. The conserved closing phenylalanine or tryptophan is absent in this CDR3, likely reflecting a read error. The DNA is omitted, as the CDR3 cannot be located on it reliably, and the CDR3 follows TCRdb's listing. CDR3 residues: CASSPLHWGTPNT. The chain uses TRBV7-8 and TRBJ2-5; the listed D gene, TRBD2, was not tested against the DNA. The CDR3 is 13 residues long, ends included. The V gene's germline CDR1 is SGHVS and CDR2 FQNEAQ.

This clonotype came up many times. The genes are TRBV3-1 and TRBJ1-5, with D unresolved. The CDR3 is 13 residues long. CDR1 LGHDT and CDR2 YNNKEL come from the germline V gene (reference sequence). The V gene lost 3 bases and the J gene lost 2 bases, with 5 bases spanning the gap. The DNA for the CDR3 is TGTGCCAGCAGCCAGCACCGCAATCAGCCCCAGCATTTT. Translated: CASSQHRNQPQHF.

This clonotype has only a few counts. This chain joins TRBV7-2 and TRBJ1-5; D is undetermined. CDR1 SGHTA and CDR2 FQGNSA come from the germline V gene. This CDR3 contains 14 residues. V lost 1 base and J lost 3, with 7 bases in between. CDR3 protein: CASSLEEHNQPQHF. In DNA form, the CDR3 reads TGTGCCAGCAGCTTAGAGGAGCACAATCAGCCCCAGCATTTT.

The chain combines TRBV28 with TRBJ1-1; 8 bases are shared with TRBD1. V dropped 2 bases and J dropped 3; count of bases not matched to a gene: 5. The CDR3 extends over 15 amino acids. Germline values: CDR1 MDHEN, CDR2 SYDVKM. The CDR3 region is CASSLQARGHTEAFF. The CDR3 DNA is TGTGCCAGCAGTTTACAGGCCAGGGGGCACACTGAAGCTTTCTTT.

In regard to this clonotype: This may arise from a read error, as a much more abundant clone is one base away. The chain combines TRBV7-9 with TRBJ1-5; TRBD1 agrees at 8 bases. Per germline, CDR1 SEHNR and CDR2 FQNEAQ (reference sequence). The CDR3 is 13 residues long. The DNA for the CDR3 is TGTGCCGGCAGCCAGGGGGCAGGACAGCCCCAGCATTTT. Translating it yields CAGSQGAGQPQHF.

The sample holds one count of this clonotype. The chain couples TRBV5-1 to TRBJ1-1, with D unresolved. The CDR3 length is 13 residues. The V end lost 0 bases, the J end lost 4 bases, and 7 bases lay between the germline ends. The germline CDR1 and CDR2 sequences are SGHRS and YFSETQ. CDR3 in amino acids: CASSLDTRTEAFF. CDR3 nucleotide sequence: TGCGCCAGCAGCTTGGACACCCGCACTGAAGCTTTCTTT.

This chain links TRBV7-2 with TRBJ2-7; TRBD1 agrees at 11 bases. The CDR3 has 16 amino acids. Germline V CDR1 and CDR2: SGHTA, FQGNSA. Unmatched junction bases numbered 10, after V lost 5 bases and J lost 4 bases. CDR3 DNA sequence: TGTGCCAGCAGCCAGGGGACAGGGGGAACAGTGTACGAGCAGTACTTC. Translating gives CASSQGTGGTVYEQYF.

This clonotype came up many times. This chain connects TRBV6-1 to TRBJ2-7; no clear D gene. This CDR3 has 15 amino acids. Germline CDR1 is MNHNS and CDR2 is SASEGT. V lost 0 bases and J lost 2, with 11 bases in between. The CDR3 reads CASSEALRGAYEQYF. The DNA for the CDR3 is TGTGCCAGCAGTGAAGCGCTCCGTGGGGCCTACGAGCAGTACTTC.

This clonotype was counted a few times. The chain employs TRBV29-1 and TRBJ2-5; no reliable D call. Trimming shortened V by 3 bases and J by 0 bases, and 8 bases separated the two germline ends. The CDR3 has 13 amino acids. Germline V gives CDR1 SQVTM, CDR2 ANQGSEA. The CDR3 sequence is CSVDTYNQETQYF. Written as DNA, the CDR3 is TGCAGCGTTGATACGTATAACCAAGAGACCCAGTACTTC.

This clonotype was counted only a few times. The rearrangement uses TRBV7-3 and TRBJ1-1; no firm D call. V was clipped by 4 bases and J by 9 bases, with 15 bases between them. Germline CDR1 SGHTA, CDR2 FQGTGA. This CDR3 region has 13 residues. As DNA, the CDR3 is TGTGCCAGCAGCTCGGACTCTTATCGGAAAGCTTTCTTT. Encoded protein: CASSSDSYRKAFF.

This clonotype has ten or more counts. The chain combines TRBV10-3 with TRBJ1-5, with 10 bases identical to TRBD1. The CDR3 runs to 17 residues. V shed 6 bases and J 3 bases; nucleotides not matched to a gene: 11. CDR1 and CDR2 from the germline V gene are ENHRY and SYGVKD. Here the CDR3 DNA reads TGTGCCATCAGCCCGGGACAGGGGAGAGGTGACAATCAGCCCCAGCATTTT. Protein product: CAISPGQGRGDNQPQHF.

This clonotype appeared many times. This CDR3 reads CASSRWWGQGAPERQETQYF. CDR3 DNA: TGTGCCAGCAGCCGGTGGTGGGGACAGGGCGCTCCAGAACGCCAAGAGACCCAGTACTTC. The rearrangement joins TRBV7-9 to TRBJ2-5, with TRBD1 identical over 9 bases. Germline assignment: CDR1 SEHNR and CDR2 FQNEAQ (reference sequence). This CDR3 is 20 amino acids long. V lost 5 bases to trimming and J lost 1 base; unmatched junction nucleotides: 20.

The gene calls are TRBV24-1 and TRBJ2-2; the D gene is possibly TRBD2 (5 bases). The CDR3 length is 16 residues. The V end was cut by 2 bases, the J end by 3 bases, with 12 bases between. Germline lookup yields CDR1 KGHDR and CDR2 SFDVKD. The DNA for the CDR3 is TGTGCCACCAGTGATTCCGGGGTGACGGACACCGGGGAGCTGTTTTTT. Translated: CATSDSGVTDTGELFF.

The chain links TRBV7-9 to TRBJ2-7; 10 bases line up with TRBD1. The trim removed 4 bases at V and 12 bases at J, leaving 6 bases unmatched. The CDR3 consists of 12 residues. CDR1 and CDR2 from the germline V gene are SEHNR and FQNEAQ (reference sequence). The CDR3 DNA is TGTGCCAGCAGCTCGACAGGGGGCAAGGTGTACTTC. Protein sequence: CASSSTGGKVYF.

In DNA form, the CDR3 reads TGTGCCAGCAGTGGTCAGGGGCCCCAGCATTTT. Translated: CASSGQGPQHF. This chain uses TRBV2 with TRBJ1-5, with D possibly TRBD1 on 5 matching bases. V dropped 4 bases and J dropped 9 bases, with 7 bases sitting between them. Germline V gives CDR1 SNHLY, CDR2 FYNNEI. CDR3 size: 11 residues.

The genes are TRBV29-1 and TRBJ2-7, with 12 nucleotides matching TRBD2. CDR3 length equals 16 residues. J gave up 7 bases and V 3 bases, and 13 bases lay outside the gene matches. Germline assignment: CDR1 SQVTM and CDR2 ANQGSEA. The DNA for the CDR3 is TGCAGCGTTGATCCGCCTAGGACTAGCGGGAAAGGTGAGCAGTACTTC. It translates to CSVDPPRTSGKGEQYF.

This clonotype appeared many times. The genes are TRBV13 and TRBJ1-2, with D perhaps matching TRBD1 (5 bases). Germline V gene lookup returns CDR1 PRHDT and CDR2 FYEKMQ (reference sequence). The CDR3 is 16 amino acids. The V gene lost 5 bases and the J gene lost 1 base, with 17 bases spanning the gap. The chain's CDR3 is CASSPSGEERNYGYTF. The CDR3 DNA follows: TGTGCCAGCAGCCCCTCGGGGGAGGAGCGTAACTATGGCTACACCTTC.

The chain is built from TRBV12-3 or TRBV12-4 and TRBJ2-2; 9 bases map to TRBD2. The CDR3 has 19 amino acids. The junction had 14 bases not matched to a gene; V was cut back by 4 bases and J by 2 bases. DNA for the CDR3: TGTGCCAGCAGTTACTCGGGGTTGGTAGCGGGAGTCAACACCGGGGAGCTGTTTTTT. Protein product: CASSYSGLVAGVNTGELFF.

For this clonotype: The CDR3 carries no conserved terminal phenylalanine or tryptophan, so it likely arises from a read error. The V call is TRBV5-1, the J call TRBJ1-2; D remains unclear. Germline V gene sequence: CDR1 SGHRS, CDR2 YFSETQ. The CDR3 runs to 14 residues. The CDR3 spells CDSSLALASDGYTL. CDR3 DNA: TGCGACAGCAGCTTGGCCCTGGCCTCAGATGGCTACACCCTC.

This clonotype appeared a single time. The chain has TRBV7-9 and TRBJ1-2, with TRBD1 identical over 7 bases. The J segment lost 7 bases and the V segment lost 5 bases, leaving 7 bases of the junction unmatched. In germline, CDR1 is SEHNR, CDR2 FQNEAQ (reference sequence). The CDR3 has 13 residues. CDR3 protein: CASSGEGAGGYTF. The CDR3 DNA reads as TGTGCCAGCAGCGGGGAGGGGGCTGGTGGCTACACCTTC.

This clonotype was seen a handful of times. This rearrangement joins TRBV9 to TRBJ2-2; D uncertain. The V gene lost 4 bases and the J gene lost 5 bases, with 12 bases spanning the gap. CDR3 length equals 14 residues. Germline V gene lookup returns CDR1 SGDLS and CDR2 YYNGEE. CDR3 nucleotides: TGTGCCAGCAGCCTCAAGGCCGGGACCGGGGAGCTGTTTTTT. As protein: CASSLKAGTGELFF.